The rows below give T cell receptor beta chains drawn from one sample of a study of shared clonotypes between healthy human individuals. Assay used: immunoSEQ multiplex PCR; TCRdb lists only in-frame clones, some missing. The repertoire holds approximately 2,200,000 clones, with about 92% as singletons. The source material was naive CD8+ T cells from PBMCs. Receptor source: a man aged 18 to 35 in good health. Some clones in this sample may be carry-over from other donors' samples. Each CDR3 is given with its conserved first and last residue. Each record gives: D gene, V gene, CDR3 protein. D genes are given only for firm matches.

NA,TRBV10-1,CASSESKWETQYF
TRBD2,TRBV27,CASSPTTSPIVYNEQFF
TRBD2,TRBV2,CASSPLAGGRYEQYF
NA,TRBV7-9,CASSISPGSDQPQHF
NA,TRBV9,CASSSGTAYGYTF
NA,TRBV15,CATSRRDNTGELFF
TRBD1,TRBV7-9,CASSFGTAFNYGYTF
NA,TRBV10-3,CAISGPPTELSGNTIYF
NA,TRBV10-2,CASKEVAGLREQYF
NA,TRBV5-1,CASSPDGYEQYF
NA,TRBV11-2,CASSLDFTGSNEKLFF
NA,TRBV4-2,CASSRGQGEEAYEQYF
TRBD2,TRBV6-1,CASSELAGGGNEQFF
TRBD1,TRBV19,CASTTTGVEAFF
NA,TRBV28,CASSPRETGLYEQYF
NA,TRBV5-8,CASSRPNTGRYEQYF
NA,TRBV27,CASSWGNEQFF
TRBD2,TRBV5-1,CASSSIPLAGDYEQYF
NA,TRBV19,CATLPDYPNYNEQFF
NA,TRBV9,CASSVDHGTANEQFF
TRBD2,TRBV7-2,CASSSSTSGRETQYF
NA,TRBV28,CASSSPKMGNRYEQYF
NA,TRBV11-2,CASSSGKTGNELNYGYTF
TRBD1,TRBV4-1,CASSRDREETQYF
NA,TRBV30,CAWSHRALGEQYF
NA,TRBV5-1,CASSHRTPDTQYF
NA,TRBV6-6,CASSYSRGTGELFF
NA,TRBV25-1,CASSGEFRDKNIQYF